These 16 T cell receptor beta chains originate from one sample sequenced in a study of Ad26.COV2.S vaccination and SARS-CoV-2 variants. Treatment indicated: some 20 received Ad26.COV2.S at low or high dose, single or two shots; a few received placebo; per-sample allocation not given. Collection of samples fell on day 63 after the first vaccine or placebo injection. Sequencing used immunoSEQ multiplex PCR; TCRdb keeps in-frame clones, though not all of them. The table records about 680,000 clones, about 89% of them present only once. The source material was peripheral blood, sampled in a trial of Ad26.COV2.S vaccine versus placebo. These receptors all come from a person aged 18-65 years who received the Ad26.COV2.S COVID-19 vaccine or a placebo.

This clone has just one count. The V and J genes are TRBV9 and TRBJ2-2; 10 nucleotides line up with TRBD2. The CDR3 is 17 amino acids. V lost 3 bases to trimming and J lost 0 bases; unmatched junction nucleotides: 5. Looked up from germline, CDR1 is SGDLS and CDR2 is YYNGEE. The CDR3 coding sequence is TGTGCCAGCAGCGGCAAAACTAGCGGGGCGAACACCGGGGAGCTGTTTTTT. Protein product: CASSGKTSGANTGELFF.

The gene calls are TRBV6-2 or TRBV6-3 and TRBJ2-7, with 10 bases aligning to TRBD1. The CDR3 sequence is 16 residues long. V lost 2 bases to trimming and J lost 3 bases; unmatched junction nucleotides: 7. Germline V gives CDR1 MNHEY, CDR2 SVGEGT. The CDR3 DNA is TGTGCCAGCAGTTACCGCCGGGACAGGGGAGACTACGAGCAGTACTTC. Translating gives CASSYRRDRGDYEQYF.

The chain is built from TRBV7-2 and TRBJ1-1, with D possibly TRBD1 on 5 matching bases. This CDR3 is 13 amino acids long. V lost 2 bases, J lost 7 bases, and 11 bases lay in between. CDR1 is SGHTA and CDR2 is FQGNSA in the germline V gene. CDR3 nucleotides: TGTGCCAGCAGCTTAAGCAGGGTGGTTGAAGCTTTCTTT. This encodes CASSLSRVVEAFF.

The genes are TRBV5-1 and TRBJ2-5; D call uncertain. V lost 0 bases and J 0 bases, leaving 12 bases between the germline ends. The CDR3 contains 16 residues. Germline V gene data show CDR1 as SGHRS and CDR2 as YFSETQ. The CDR3 region has the DNA TGCGCCAGCAGCTTGGGCACCGCGCATAACCAAGAGACCCAGTACTTC. Residues: CASSLGTAHNQETQYF.

V gene TRBV20-1 combines with J gene TRBJ1-2; maybe TRBD1 (6 bases). The CDR3 is 13 residues long. CDR1 is DFQATT, CDR2 SNEGSKA, per germline (reference sequence). Trimming cost V 3 bases and J 7 bases, with 15 bases left between them. CDR3 sequence reads: CSASSGGRSGYTF. The CDR3 bases are TGCAGTGCTAGTTCGGGGGGCCGGTCTGGCTACACCTTC.

The chain couples TRBV19 to TRBJ1-2, with a possible D match to TRBD1 (5 bases). There are 12 residues in the CDR3. Trimming took off 4 bases at V and 4 bases at J, with 7 bases between the two ends. Germline values: CDR1 LNHDA, CDR2 SQIVND (reference sequence). CDR3 residues: CASSTTVYGYTF. CDR3 nucleotides: TGTGCCAGTAGTACGACAGTCTATGGCTACACCTTC.

V and J are TRBV3-1 (or the pseudogene TRBV3-2) and TRBJ2-7, with 14 bases aligning to TRBD2. J gave up 7 bases and V 3 bases, and 11 bases lay outside the gene matches. The CDR3 runs 17 residues. CDR1 and CDR2 (germline): LGHDT, YNNKEL (reference sequence). CDR3 amino acids: CASSHWTSGGLAAEQYF. The CDR3 coding sequence is TGTGCCAGCAGCCACTGGACTAGCGGGGGGTTAGCAGCAGAGCAGTACTTC.

The chain employs TRBV24-1 and TRBJ1-4; D is uncertain. Per germline, CDR1 KGHDR and CDR2 SFDVKD. The CDR3 is made up of 15 amino acids. Trimming cost V 4 bases and J 4 bases, with 12 bases left between them. DNA of the CDR3: TGTGCCACCAGTGACCCGGACGGAGATAATGAAAAACTGTTTTTT. Translation: CATSDPDGDNEKLFF.

There are a few counts of this clone. The V gene is TRBV6-5, the J gene TRBJ1-2, with 7 bases lining up with TRBD1. V shed 6 bases and J 7 bases; nucleotides not matched to a gene: 8. This CDR3 has 13 amino acids. CDR1 is MNHEY and CDR2 is SVGAGI in the germline V gene. The CDR3 DNA follows: TGTGCCAGCAGATACCTCAGGGGGGGTGGCTACACCTTC. Translation gives CASRYLRGGGYTF.

This sequence joins TRBV2 and TRBJ2-7; 13 bases are shared with TRBD2. V was pared by 6 bases and J by 6 bases, with 8 bases of the junction left unmatched. The CDR3 totals 15 residues. CDR1 is SNHLY, CDR2 FYNNEI, per germline. This CDR3 is CASRVGLAGVSEQYF. The CDR3 DNA sequence: TGTGCCAGCAGGGTCGGACTAGCGGGAGTAAGCGAGCAGTACTTC.

V usage is TRBV5-3 and J usage is TRBJ1-5; D possibly corresponds to TRBD1 (5 bases). TRBV5-3 is an open reading frame, and its role is uncertain. The CDR3 loop spans 16 amino acids. Trimming left V 1 base short and J 1 base short, with 12 bases between. The CDR3 spells CARSLRYRRSNQPQHF. CDR3 coding DNA: TGTGCCAGAAGCTTGCGTTACAGGAGGAGCAATCAGCCCCAGCATTTT.

This chain links TRBV4-1 with TRBJ2-1; either TRBD1 or TRBD2 may supply D (7 bases each). The CDR3 extends over 18 amino acids. V was cut by 2 bases and J by 1 base, with 18 bases left in between. Germline V lookup: CDR1 MGHRA, CDR2 YSYEKL. This CDR3 reads CASSQTSTGRGSYNEQFF. CDR3 bases: TGCGCCAGCAGCCAAACCTCGACAGGGAGGGGGTCCTACAATGAGCAGTTCTTC.

Here the CDR3 DNA reads TGTGCCAGCGTAGCGAGGGATAACTATGGCTACACCTTC. This encodes CASVARDNYGYTF. The V gene is TRBV12-3 or TRBV12-4, the J gene TRBJ1-2; D uncertain. Trimming cost V 8 bases and J 1 base, with 11 bases left between them. The CDR3 is made up of 13 amino acids.

The chain combines TRBV11-2 with TRBJ1-6; 7 nucleotides line up with TRBD1. The CDR3 contains 16 residues. V was pared by 2 bases and J by 6 bases, with 7 bases of the junction left unmatched. Germline V lookup: CDR1 SGHAT, CDR2 FQNNGV. The CDR3 DNA reads as TGTGCCAGCAGCTTACAGGGAGACAGGGTTAATTCACCCCTCCACTTT. Translated: CASSLQGDRVNSPLHF.

The V call is TRBV5-1, the J call TRBJ2-5, with 7 bases aligning to TRBD2. This CDR3 spans 14 amino acids. Germline V gene data show CDR1 as SGHRS and CDR2 as YFSETQ. The J segment lost 2 bases and the V segment lost 2 bases, leaving 3 bases of the junction unmatched. The CDR3 DNA is TGCGCCAGCAGCTTCGCACTAGCGCAAGAGACCCAGTACTTC. This sequence encodes CASSFALAQETQYF. The full variable domain, with the rest looked up from reference TRBV5-1 and TRBJ2-5, is KAGVTQTPRYLIKTRGQQVTLSCSPISGHRSVSWYQQTPGQGLQFLFEYFSETQRNKGNFPGRFSGRQFSNSRSEMNVSTLELGDSALYLCASSFALAQETQYFGPGTRLLVL.

The chain joins TRBV18 to TRBJ1-2; perhaps TRBD1 as D (5 bases). Trimming removed 5 bases from V and 2 bases from J, with 9 bases in between. The CDR3 has 13 amino acids. Germline V lookup: CDR1 KGHSH, CDR2 LQKENI. The CDR3 sequence: CASSGDRNYGYTF. For the CDR3, the DNA is TGTGCCAGCTCAGGGGACCGAAACTATGGCTACACCTTC.